This entry is about one TCR beta chain. Antigen specificity is unknown. This entry comes from a study of CD8 T cells in Susac syndrome. Broader study findings: An acknowledgment was made by the study that its TCR sequencing and HLA analysis involved relatively few individuals.

CDR3 length: 15 amino acids. Germline-derived CDR1 and CDR2 are SQVTM and ANQGSEA. V lost 6 bases to trimming and J lost 0 bases; unmatched junction nucleotides: 5. When the RNA was reverse transcribed, random hexamers were used with an input of about 0.5 to 1 ug. MiXCR was run by TCRdb on the immunoSEQ multiplex PCR reads, yielding one entry per CDR3 protein. The sample lists hundreds of thousands of distinct CDR3 sequences, less than 96% occurring once. The rearrangement uses TRBV29-1 and TRBJ1-4; 9 bases align to TRBD1. The TCR was taken from a human donor with Susac syndrome. The sequencing input was CD4+ T cells from PBMCs. The DNA for the CDR3 is TGCAGCGTGTTGGACAGGGGAGCAACTAATGAAAAACTGTTTTTT. Encoded protein: CSVLDRGATNEKLFF.